This T cell receptor (beta chain) was identified in a study of T cell responses to AZD1222 COVID-19 vaccine. Study results and limitations: Regions 160-218 and 743-854 held dominance among vaccine-associated CD4 TCRs, which spanned spike.

The data were produced by immunoSEQ multiplex PCR, yet TCRdb's version contains in-frame clones alone and is incomplete. This sample has about 110,000 clones, with 90% found just once. A note on this clone: Its matching antigen is unknown.

CDR1 and CDR2 (germline): MNHEY, SMNVEV (reference sequence). The CDR3 spans 12 residues. Trimming took off 2 bases at V and 7 bases at J, with 7 bases between the two ends. This receptor was taken from an adult in good health. The rearrangement joins TRBV27 to TRBJ2-3; D tentatively fits TRBD1 or TRBD2 (5 bases each). The source was peripheral blood, collected on day 0 of AZD1222 vaccination. CDR3 region: CASSLGGNTQYF. In nucleotides, the CDR3 is TGTGCCAGCAGTTTAGGGGGAAATACGCAGTATTTT.